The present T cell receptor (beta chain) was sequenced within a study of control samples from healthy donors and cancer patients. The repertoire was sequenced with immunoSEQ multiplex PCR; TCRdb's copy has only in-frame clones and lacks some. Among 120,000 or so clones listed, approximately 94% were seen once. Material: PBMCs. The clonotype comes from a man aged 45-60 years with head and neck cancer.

Here the CDR3 reads CASSVASGGYNEQFF. The CDR3 nucleotides are TGTGCCAGCAGCGTAGCTAGCGGGGGGTACAATGAGCAGTTCTTC. V usage is TRBV9 and J usage is TRBJ2-1; 11 positions match TRBD2. The J segment lost 4 bases and the V segment lost 0 bases, leaving 0 bases of the junction unmatched. Germline V gene lookup returns CDR1 SGDLS and CDR2 YYNGEE. The length of the CDR3 is 15 residues.